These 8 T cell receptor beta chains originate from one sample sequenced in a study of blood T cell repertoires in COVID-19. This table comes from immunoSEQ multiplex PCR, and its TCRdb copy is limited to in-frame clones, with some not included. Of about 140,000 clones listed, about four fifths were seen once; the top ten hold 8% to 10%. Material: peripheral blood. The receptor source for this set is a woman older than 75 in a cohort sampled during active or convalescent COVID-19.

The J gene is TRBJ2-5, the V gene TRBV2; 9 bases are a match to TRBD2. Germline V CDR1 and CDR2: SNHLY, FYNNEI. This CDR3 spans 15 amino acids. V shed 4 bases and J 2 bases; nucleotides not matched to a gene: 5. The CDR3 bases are TGTGCCAGCAGTGTAAGCGGGGGGCCTCAAGAGACCCAGTACTTC. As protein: CASSVSGGPQETQYF.

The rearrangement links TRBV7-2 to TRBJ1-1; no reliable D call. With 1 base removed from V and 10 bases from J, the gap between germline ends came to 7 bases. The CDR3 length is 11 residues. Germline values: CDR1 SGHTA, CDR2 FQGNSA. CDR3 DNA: TGTGCCAGCAGCTTAGGTTTCGGAGCTTTCTTT. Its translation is CASSLGFGAFF.

CDR3 protein: CASSLARGSYTF. In DNA, the CDR3 is TGTGCCAGCAGTTTAGCGCGGGGCAGCTACACCTTC. The chain recombines TRBV12-3 or TRBV12-4 with TRBJ1-2, with a tentative D call TRBD1 (5 bases). Trimming shortened V by 0 bases and J by 9 bases, and 8 bases separated the two germline ends. The CDR3 extends over 12 amino acids.

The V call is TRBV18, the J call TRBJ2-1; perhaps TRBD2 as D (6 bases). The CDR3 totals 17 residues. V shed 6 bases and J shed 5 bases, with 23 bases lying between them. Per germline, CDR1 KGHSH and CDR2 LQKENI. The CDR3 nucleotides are TGTGCCAGCTCCTCACCACGGGCTCGGGGGTCAAACAATGAGCAGTTCTTC. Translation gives CASSSPRARGSNNEQFF.

The CDR3 reads CASSITGLTKNIQYF. The DNA of the CDR3 is TGTGCCAGTAGTATAACCGGGTTAACCAAAAACATTCAGTACTTC. This rearrangement joins TRBV19 to TRBJ2-4; no firm D call. CDR1 is LNHDA, CDR2 SQIVND, per germline (reference sequence). The CDR3 runs 15 residues. Trimming took 2 bases from V and 2 from J, leaving 10 bases between them. The full variable domain, rest sourced from reference TRBV19 and TRBJ2-4, is DGGITQSPKYLFRKEGQNVTLSCEQNLNHDAMYWYRQDPGQGLRLIYYSQIVNDFQKGDIAEGYSVSREKKESFPLTVTSAQKNPTAFYLCASSITGLTKNIQYFGAGTRLSVL.

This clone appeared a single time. The CDR3 DNA is TGTGCCAGCAGCTTAACAGGGACCAACACTGAAGCTTTCTTT. It codes for CASSLTGTNTEAFF. V and J are TRBV11-2 and TRBJ1-1; tentatively, D is TRBD1 (6 bases). This CDR3 has 14 residues. Germline V CDR1 and CDR2: SGHAT, FQNNGV. Trimming took off 2 bases at V and 2 bases at J, with 9 bases between the two ends.

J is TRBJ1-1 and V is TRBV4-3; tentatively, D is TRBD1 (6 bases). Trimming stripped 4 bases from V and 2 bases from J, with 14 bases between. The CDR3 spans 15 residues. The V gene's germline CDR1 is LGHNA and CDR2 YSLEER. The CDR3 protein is CASSRKTGPNTEAFF. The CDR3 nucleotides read TGCGCCAGCAGCCGGAAAACAGGGCCTAACACTGAAGCTTTCTTT.

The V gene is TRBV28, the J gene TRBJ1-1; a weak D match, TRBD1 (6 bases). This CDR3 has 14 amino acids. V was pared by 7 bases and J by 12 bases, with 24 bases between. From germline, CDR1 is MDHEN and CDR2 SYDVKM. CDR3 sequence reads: CASTPSGGGKGTFF. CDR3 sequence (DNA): TGTGCCAGCACCCCAAGTGGGGGCGGCAAAGGTACTTTCTTT.